Listed below are T cell receptor beta chains from one sample, sequenced in a study of T cell repertoires in cytomegalovirus infection. MiXCR, run by TCRdb on the reads, gives a single entry per CDR3 protein. The data show 150,000 to 200,000 distinct CDR3 sequences, approximately 19% seen once. The material sequenced was PBMCs. The receptors shown here come from a human donor in good health (CMV status not recorded). Some clones in this sample may be carry-over from other donors' samples. Both conserved end residues are part of each CDR3. The order of the fields is clone size, V gene, CDR3 protein. Some rows have no size entry. The others give once, few or many, or a class for an expanded clone.

abundance: few
v_gene: TRBV6-1
CDR3aa: CASSEGDGNQPQHF

abundance: few
v_gene: TRBV6-1
CDR3aa: CASSERWDSNYEQYF

abundance: NA
v_gene: TRBV4-2
CDR3aa: CASSQEGAGGSGAHNTGELFF

abundance: many
v_gene: TRBV7-2
CDR3aa: CASSPAGPHPLPQHF

abundance: few
v_gene: TRBV27
CDR3aa: CASSLGTGGDQPQHF

abundance: NA
v_gene: TRBV2
CDR3aa: CASSMTGGYTF

abundance: NA
v_gene: TRBV6-6
CDR3aa: CASWTSGRQQETQYF

abundance: NA
v_gene: TRBV5-5
CDR3aa: CASSRVEKLFF

abundance: NA
v_gene: TRBV6-5
CDR3aa: CASNNRGGWSYGYTF

abundance: few
v_gene: TRBV7-2
CDR3aa: CASSSYVSSETQYF

abundance: NA
v_gene: TRBV29-1
CDR3aa: CSVEVLVGETQYF

abundance: few
v_gene: TRBV28
CDR3aa: CAIRSGRSYNEQFF

abundance: few
v_gene: TRBV7-6
CDR3aa: CASSSGDRASTEAFF

abundance: many
v_gene: TRBV7-6
CDR3aa: CASSYPSGLAGTGELFF

abundance: few
v_gene: TRBV6-4
CDR3aa: CASSVGLAGKPTDTQYF

abundance: many
v_gene: TRBV11-3
CDR3aa: CASSLGRADTQYF

abundance: few
v_gene: TRBV20-1
CDR3aa: CSARVGSDHYEQYF

abundance: NA
v_gene: TRBV14
CDR3aa: CASSLLAGVSYEQYF

abundance: many
v_gene: TRBV7-2
CDR3aa: CASSLVRAPGINPTNEKLFF

abundance: few
v_gene: TRBV11-1
CDR3aa: CASSLPRTVRGETQYF

abundance: NA
v_gene: TRBV4-1
CDR3aa: CASSTDRTETQYF

abundance: NA
v_gene: TRBV10-3
CDR3aa: CAISPRDTFTGELFF

abundance: few
v_gene: TRBV7-4
CDR3aa: CASSLAFGTEAFF

abundance: NA
v_gene: TRBV4-1
CDR3aa: CASSQGPEHTIYF

abundance: many
v_gene: TRBV5-4
CDR3aa: CASSQGLAYEQFF

abundance: NA
v_gene: TRBV19
CDR3aa: CASRGTDGPFGDEQYF

abundance: many
v_gene: TRBV7-3
CDR3aa: CASSSLAQETQYF

abundance: few
v_gene: TRBV6-6
CDR3aa: CASSSAVGGYTF

abundance: many
v_gene: TRBV6-2/TRBV6-3
CDR3aa: CATSLRFEQYF

abundance: NA
v_gene: TRBV7-9
CDR3aa: CASSDGAYTDTQYF